Shown below are 20 T cell receptor beta chains from a single sample sequenced in a study of a mutant IDH1 vaccine in newly diagnosed glioma. Generated by immunoSEQ multiplex PCR, the TCRdb table keeps only in-frame clones and is missing some. The sample lists over 95,000 clones; approximately 87% were seen once. As for time point: week 11, during vaccination. Mutant IDH1 20-mer peptide, at 300 ug, made up each vaccine dose, with topical imiquimod. Their antigens are not known. Sequenced here: PBMCs, sampled from a glioma patient whose treatment included an IDH1 peptide vaccine. Source of these receptors: a woman aged 45 to 65 with glioma.

This chain links TRBV7-9 with TRBJ2-7; maybe TRBD1 (5 bases). CDR3 length equals 13 residues. The V end was cut by 3 bases, the J end by 0 bases, with 6 bases between. Germline CDR1 and CDR2: SEHNR and FQNEAQ (reference sequence). DNA of the CDR3: TGTGCCAGCAGCTTCAGGGACTCCTACGAGCAGTACTTC. Residues: CASSFRDSYEQYF. The full variable domain, completed using reference TRBV7-9 and TRBJ2-7, is DTGVSQNPRHKITKRGQNVTFRCDPISEHNRLYWYRQTLGQGPEFLTYFQNEAQLEKSRLLSDRFSAERPKGSFSTLEIQRTEQGDSAMYLCASSFRDSYEQYFGPGTRLTVT.

This sequence joins TRBV18 and TRBJ2-3; 8 nucleotides match TRBD2. Germline CDR1 KGHSH, CDR2 LQKENI. V was clipped by 4 bases and J by 1 base; unmatched bases: 4. The CDR3 loop spans 15 amino acids. The CDR3 loop is CASSRTGGGTDTQYF. The DNA for the CDR3 is TGTGCCAGCTCACGTACGGGAGGGGGCACAGATACGCAGTATTTT.

V usage is TRBV19 and J usage is TRBJ1-1; 10 nucleotides agree with TRBD1. The length of the CDR3 is 14 residues. V shed 4 bases and J 14 bases; nucleotides not matched to a gene: 13. Germline-derived CDR1 and CDR2 are LNHDA and SQIVND (reference sequence). CDR3 amino acids: CASSTQTGGREKFF. CDR3 in DNA: TGTGCCAGTAGTACCCAGACAGGGGGCAGAGAGAAGTTCTTT. The full variable domain, rest sourced from reference TRBV19 and TRBJ1-1, is DGGITQSPKYLFRKEGQNVTLSCEQNLNHDAMYWYRQDPGQGLRLIYYSQIVNDFQKGDIAEGYSVSREKKESFPLTVTSAQKNPTAFYLCASSTQTGGREKFFGQGTRLTVV.

V is TRBV9 and J is TRBJ1-6; no reliable D call. Germline CDR1 and CDR2: SGDLS and YYNGEE. V dropped 1 base and J dropped 7 bases, with 12 bases sitting between them. This CDR3 contains 15 residues. This CDR3 reads CASSVSGVWNSPLHF. For the CDR3, the DNA is TGTGCCAGCAGCGTATCGGGAGTTTGGAATTCACCCCTCCACTTT.

The V gene is TRBV29-1, the J gene TRBJ2-3; 7 nucleotides match TRBD1. Germline V gene lookup returns CDR1 SQVTM and CDR2 ANQGSEA. J gave up 5 bases and V 3 bases, and 5 bases lay outside the gene matches. This CDR3 has 13 amino acids. In DNA form, the CDR3 reads TGCAGCGTTGACGACAGGGTAGGAGATACGCAGTATTTT. Its protein product is CSVDDRVGDTQYF.

Note on this clone: A read error may produce the germline difference seen at one junction end. This chain connects TRBV5-1 to TRBJ1-1, with a possible D match to TRBD1 (5 bases). The CDR3 has 14 residues. Germline-derived CDR1 and CDR2 are SGHRS and YFSETQ. The CDR3 DNA reads TGTGCCAGCAGCTTTGGGGTTCAGGGCACTGAAGCTTTCTTT. This gives the protein CASSFGVQGTEAFF.

This clone turned up a few times. This rearrangement joins TRBV19 to TRBJ1-2; D is undetermined. This CDR3 is 14 amino acids long. Looked up from germline, CDR1 is LNHDA and CDR2 is SQIVND (reference sequence). The V gene lost 3 bases and the J gene lost 6 bases, with 14 bases spanning the gap. The CDR3 sequence is CASSIKDPADGYTF. CDR3 bases: TGTGCCAGTAGTATCAAGGACCCTGCGGATGGCTACACCTTC. Combining the CDR3 with reference TRBV19 and TRBJ1-2 gives the whole variable domain DGGITQSPKYLFRKEGQNVTLSCEQNLNHDAMYWYRQDPGQGLRLIYYSQIVNDFQKGDIAEGYSVSREKKESFPLTVTSAQKNPTAFYLCASSIKDPADGYTFGSGTRLTVV.

The gene calls are TRBV23-1 and TRBJ2-3; possible D gene TRBD2, 7 bases. TRBV23-1 qualifies as an ORF whose function is uncertain. There are 21 residues in the CDR3. Trimming stripped 2 bases from V and 2 bases from J, with 29 bases between. CDR3 DNA sequence: TGCGCCAGCAGTCAAGTCCCAGAAGGGAAGTGGGGAGGGGGGTCCACAGATACGCAGTATTTT. The encoded protein is CASSQVPEGKWGGGSTDTQYF.

This clone was observed a few times. The rearrangement joins TRBV29-1 to TRBJ1-5; TRBD1 is a possible D gene (5 bases). V was pared by 4 bases and J by 4 bases, with 11 bases between. The CDR3 loop spans 13 amino acids. In germline, CDR1 is SQVTM, CDR2 ANQGSEA. CDR3: CSVGVGDNQPQHF. The CDR3 bases are TGCAGCGTTGGAGTGGGGGATAATCAGCCCCAGCATTTT. Full variable domain (outside the CDR3, taken from reference TRBV29-1 and TRBJ1-5): SAVISQKPSRDICQRGTSLTIQCQVDSQVTMMFWYRQQPGQSLTLIATANQGSEATYESGFVIDKFPISRPNLTFSTLTVSNMSPEDSSIYLCSVGVGDNQPQHFGDGTRLSIL.

V and J are TRBV9 and TRBJ1-2; D remains unclear. This CDR3 spans 14 amino acids. Deletions cut 0 bases from V and 4 bases from J, with 10 bases between. The V gene's germline CDR1 is SGDLS and CDR2 YYNGEE. CDR3 sequence (DNA): TGTGCCAGCAGCGTAGGACAAGCCCCCTATGGCTACACCTTC. It encodes CASSVGQAPYGYTF.

This clone was counted a few times. This rearrangement joins TRBV6-5 to TRBJ1-1; weak D call: TRBD1 (5 bases). Deletions cut 4 bases from V and 1 base from J, with 7 bases between. The germline V gene has CDR1 MNHEY and CDR2 SVGAGI. This CDR3 has 13 residues. CDR3 nucleotide sequence: TGTGCCAGCAGTTGGGACTGGAACACTGAAGCTTTCTTT. Residues: CASSWDWNTEAFF.

V gene TRBV11-2 combines with J gene TRBJ2-1, with 9 bases fitting TRBD2. Germline assignment: CDR1 SGHAT and CDR2 FQNNGV. CDR3 length: 16 amino acids. The junction had 4 bases not matched to a gene; V was cut back by 4 bases and J by 0 bases. Here the CDR3 DNA reads TGTGCCAGCAGCTCGATTAGCGGGAGCTCCTACAATGAGCAGTTCTTC. This codes for CASSSISGSSYNEQFF.

This clone has a handful of counts. The gene calls are TRBV16 and TRBJ2-7; the D is unclear. From germline, CDR1 is KGHSY and CDR2 FQNENV. The CDR3 consists of 14 residues. V dropped 1 base and J dropped 2 bases, with 9 bases sitting between them. The CDR3 DNA sequence: TGTGCCAGCAGCCAATTTCGCCGGGCCTACGAGCAGTACTTC. Protein product: CASSQFRRAYEQYF.

This chain links TRBV5-1 with TRBJ1-3; 7 bases map to TRBD1. V shed 1 base and J 8 bases; nucleotides not matched to a gene: 12. In germline, CDR1 is SGHRS, CDR2 YFSETQ. This CDR3 contains 16 residues. The DNA for the CDR3 is TGCGCCAGCAGCTTGTCCGGGACAGACCCGAGGGACACCATATATTTT. It specifies CASSLSGTDPRDTIYF.

V usage is TRBV9 and J usage is TRBJ1-5; no reliable D call. This CDR3 region has 13 residues. V gave up 2 bases and J gave up 5 bases, with 8 bases separating them. CDR1 is SGDLS and CDR2 is YYNGEE in the germline V gene. This CDR3 reads CASSVDGDQPQHF. CDR3 sequence (DNA): TGTGCCAGCAGCGTCGACGGGGATCAGCCCCAGCATTTT. The whole variable domain, remainder taken from reference TRBV9 and TRBJ1-5, is DSGVTQTPKHLITATGQRVTLRCSPRSGDLSVYWYQQSLDQGLQFLIQYYNGEERAKGNILERFSAQQFPDLHSELNLSSLELGDSALYFCASSVDGDQPQHFGDGTRLSIL.

The rearrangement uses TRBV18 and TRBJ2-1; 10 bases line up with TRBD2. CDR1 and CDR2 (germline): KGHSH, LQKENI. The CDR3 runs to 15 residues. The J segment lost 5 bases and the V segment lost 3 bases, leaving 4 bases of the junction unmatched. The CDR3 reads CASSPGTSAHNEQFF. For the CDR3, the DNA is TGTGCCAGCTCACCTGGGACTAGCGCCCACAATGAGCAGTTCTTC.

The chain is built from TRBV6-1 and TRBJ1-5; tentative D call: TRBD1 (6 bases). Looked up from germline, CDR1 is MNHNS and CDR2 is SASEGT. V was clipped by 6 bases and J by 5 bases, with 14 bases between them. The CDR3 loop spans 14 amino acids. CDR3 nucleotides: TGTGCCAGCAGAACGACAGGACTGTATCAGCCCCAGCATTTT. The encoded protein is CASRTTGLYQPQHF.

The CDR3: CASSFGGGTGELFF. The CDR3 DNA is TGTGCCAGCAGTTTCGGAGGGGGGACCGGGGAGCTGTTTTTT. The chain joins TRBV27 to TRBJ2-2; D assignment may be TRBD1 or TRBD2 (6 bases each). The ends were cut back, 3 bases at V and 5 bases at J, with 10 bases in the middle. The germline V gene has CDR1 MNHEY and CDR2 SMNVEV (reference sequence). The CDR3 spans 14 residues.

The CDR3: CASSYSSADTQYF. In DNA form, the CDR3 reads TGTGCCAGCAGTTACTCCAGTGCAGATACGCAGTATTTT. The chain has TRBV6-6 and TRBJ2-3; no firm D call. Trimming cost V 0 bases and J 4 bases, with 5 bases left between them. Germline V lookup: CDR1 MNHNY, CDR2 SVGAGI (reference sequence). This CDR3 spans 13 amino acids.

This sequence joins TRBV30 and TRBJ2-5; D may be TRBD1 (6 bases). Looked up from germline, CDR1 is GTSNPN and CDR2 is SVGIG (reference sequence). The ends were cut back, 1 base at V and 2 bases at J, with 14 bases in the middle. The CDR3 runs 15 residues. CDR3 sequence: CAWSAGTRDQETQYF. The CDR3 nucleotides are TGTGCCTGGAGTGCTGGGACAAGAGATCAAGAGACCCAGTACTTC. Filled out from reference TRBV30 and TRBJ2-5, the complete variable domain reads SQTIHQWPATLVQPVGSPLSLECTVEGTSNPNLYWYRQAAGRGLQLLFYSVGIGQISSEVPQNLSASRPQDRQFILSSKKLLLSDSGFYLCAWSAGTRDQETQYFGPGTRLLVL.